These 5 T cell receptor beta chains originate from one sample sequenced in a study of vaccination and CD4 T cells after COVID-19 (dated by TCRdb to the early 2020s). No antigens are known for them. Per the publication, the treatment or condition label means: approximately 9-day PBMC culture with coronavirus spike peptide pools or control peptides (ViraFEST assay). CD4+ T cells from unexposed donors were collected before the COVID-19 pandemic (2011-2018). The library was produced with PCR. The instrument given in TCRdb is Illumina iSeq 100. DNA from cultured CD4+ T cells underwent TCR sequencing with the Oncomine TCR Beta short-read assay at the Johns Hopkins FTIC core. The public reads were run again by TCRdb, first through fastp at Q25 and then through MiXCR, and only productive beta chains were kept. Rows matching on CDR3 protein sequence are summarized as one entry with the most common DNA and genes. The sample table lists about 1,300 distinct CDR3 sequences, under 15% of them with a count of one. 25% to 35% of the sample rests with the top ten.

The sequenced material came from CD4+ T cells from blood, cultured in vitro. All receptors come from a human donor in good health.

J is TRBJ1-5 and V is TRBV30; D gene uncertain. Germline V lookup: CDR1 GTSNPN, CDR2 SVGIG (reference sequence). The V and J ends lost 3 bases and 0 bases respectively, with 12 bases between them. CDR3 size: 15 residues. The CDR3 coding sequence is TGTGCCTGGAGCTACGCAGGTAATAGCAATCAGCCCCAGCATTTT. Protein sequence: CAWSYAGNSNQPQHF.

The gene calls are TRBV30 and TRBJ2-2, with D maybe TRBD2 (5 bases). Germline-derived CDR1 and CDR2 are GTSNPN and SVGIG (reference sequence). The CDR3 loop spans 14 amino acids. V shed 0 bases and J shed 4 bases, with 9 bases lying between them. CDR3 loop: CAWSVGASTGELFF. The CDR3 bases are TGTGCCTGGAGTGTGGGAGCATCCACCGGGGAGCTGTTTTTT.

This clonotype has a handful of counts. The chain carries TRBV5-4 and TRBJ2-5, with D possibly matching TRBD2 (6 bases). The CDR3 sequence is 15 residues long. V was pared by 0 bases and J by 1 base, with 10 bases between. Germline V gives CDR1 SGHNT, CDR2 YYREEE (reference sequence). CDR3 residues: CASSLVVSGQETQYF. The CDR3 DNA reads TGTGCCAGCAGCTTGGTCGTTAGCGGCCAAGAGACCCAGTACTTC.

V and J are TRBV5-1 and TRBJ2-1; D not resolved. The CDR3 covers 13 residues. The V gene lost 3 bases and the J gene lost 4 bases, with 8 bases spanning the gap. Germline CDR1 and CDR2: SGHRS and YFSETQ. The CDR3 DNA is TGCGCCAGCAGCTATGACTTTTACAATGAGCAGTTCTTC. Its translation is CASSYDFYNEQFF.

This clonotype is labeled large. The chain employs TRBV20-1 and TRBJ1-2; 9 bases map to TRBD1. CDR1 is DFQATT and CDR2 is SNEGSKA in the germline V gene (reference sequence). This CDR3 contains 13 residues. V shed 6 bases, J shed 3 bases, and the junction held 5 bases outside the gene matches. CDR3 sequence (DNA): TGCAGTGCGGGACAGGGCGGGCACTATGGCTACACCTTC. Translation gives CSAGQGGHYGYTF.